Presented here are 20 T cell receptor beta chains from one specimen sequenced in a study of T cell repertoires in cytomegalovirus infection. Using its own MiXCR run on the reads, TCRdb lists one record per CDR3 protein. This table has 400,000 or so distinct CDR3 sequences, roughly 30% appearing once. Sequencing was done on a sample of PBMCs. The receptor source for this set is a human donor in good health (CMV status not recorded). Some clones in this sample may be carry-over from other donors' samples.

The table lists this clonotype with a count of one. CDR3 in DNA: TGTGCCAGCAGTGAAGCCGGATTACAGGGAAGACTGGAAGCTTTCTTT. This encodes CASSEAGLQGRLEAFF. The V call is TRBV6-1, the J call TRBJ1-1; TRBD1 is a possible D gene (6 bases). Germline lookup yields CDR1 MNHNS and CDR2 SASEGT. The CDR3 contains 16 residues. V lost 0 bases to trimming and J lost 8 bases, with 19 bases between them.

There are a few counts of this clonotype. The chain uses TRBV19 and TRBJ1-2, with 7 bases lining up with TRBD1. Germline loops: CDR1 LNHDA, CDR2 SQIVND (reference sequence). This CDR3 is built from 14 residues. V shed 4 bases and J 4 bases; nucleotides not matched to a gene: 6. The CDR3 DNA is TGTGCCAGTAGTACACGACAGGGAGGCTATGGCTACACCTTC. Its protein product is CASSTRQGGYGYTF.

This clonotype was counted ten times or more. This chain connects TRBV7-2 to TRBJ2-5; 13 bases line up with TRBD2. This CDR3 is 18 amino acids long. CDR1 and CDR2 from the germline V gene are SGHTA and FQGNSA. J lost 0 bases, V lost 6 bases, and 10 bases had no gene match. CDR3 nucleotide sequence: TGTGCCAGCAGTGGGCGGACTAGCGGGGGTGATTACCAAGAGACCCAGTACTTC. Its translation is CASSGRTSGGDYQETQYF.

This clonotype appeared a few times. CDR3: CASSPGQAPETQYF. The CDR3 region has the DNA TGTGCCAGCAGCCCCGGACAGGCCCCGGAGACCCAGTACTTC. This sequence joins TRBV7-9 and TRBJ2-5; the match to TRBD1 covers 7 bases. V shed 5 bases and J 5 bases; nucleotides not matched to a gene: 8. The CDR3 totals 14 residues. From germline, CDR1 is SEHNR and CDR2 FQNEAQ (reference sequence).

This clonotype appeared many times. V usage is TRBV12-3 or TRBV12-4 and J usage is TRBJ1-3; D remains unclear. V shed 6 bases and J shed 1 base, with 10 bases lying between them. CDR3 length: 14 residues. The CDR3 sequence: CASRAAGSGNTIYF. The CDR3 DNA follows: TGTGCCAGCAGAGCCGCCGGTTCTGGAAACACCATATATTTT.

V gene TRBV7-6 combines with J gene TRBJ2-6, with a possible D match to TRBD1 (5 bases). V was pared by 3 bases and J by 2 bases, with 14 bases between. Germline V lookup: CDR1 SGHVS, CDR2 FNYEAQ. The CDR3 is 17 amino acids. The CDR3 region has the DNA TGTGCCAGCAGCTTTTTCAGGGAAGTAACTGGGGCCAACGTCCTGACTTTC. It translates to CASSFFREVTGANVLTF.

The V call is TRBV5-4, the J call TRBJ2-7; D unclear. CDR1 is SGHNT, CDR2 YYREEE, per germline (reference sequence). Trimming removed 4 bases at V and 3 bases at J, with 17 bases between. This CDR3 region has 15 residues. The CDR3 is CASSPPSATFYEQYF. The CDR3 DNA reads TGTGCCAGCAGCCCCCCTTCGGCCACCTTCTACGAGCAGTACTTC.

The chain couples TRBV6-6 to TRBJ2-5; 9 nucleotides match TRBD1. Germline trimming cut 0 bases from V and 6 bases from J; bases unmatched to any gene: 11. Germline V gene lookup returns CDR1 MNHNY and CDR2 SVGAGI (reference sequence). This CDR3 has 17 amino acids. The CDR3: CASSYSSDRGEDKTQYF. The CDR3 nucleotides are TGTGCCAGCAGTTACTCGAGTGACAGGGGGGAGGATAAGACCCAGTACTTC.

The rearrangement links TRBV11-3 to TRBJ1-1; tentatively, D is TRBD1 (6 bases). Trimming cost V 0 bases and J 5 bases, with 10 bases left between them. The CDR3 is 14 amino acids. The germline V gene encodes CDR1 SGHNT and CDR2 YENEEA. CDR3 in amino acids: CASSLEGARTEAFF. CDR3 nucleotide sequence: TGTGCCAGCAGCTTAGAGGGGGCTCGGACTGAAGCTTTCTTT. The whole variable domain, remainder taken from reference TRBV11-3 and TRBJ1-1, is EAGVVQSPRYKIIEKKQPVAFWCNPISGHNTLYWYLQNLGQGPELLIRYENEEAVDDSQLPKDRFSAERLKGVDSTLKIQPAELGDSAVYLCASSLEGARTEAFFGQGTRLTVV.

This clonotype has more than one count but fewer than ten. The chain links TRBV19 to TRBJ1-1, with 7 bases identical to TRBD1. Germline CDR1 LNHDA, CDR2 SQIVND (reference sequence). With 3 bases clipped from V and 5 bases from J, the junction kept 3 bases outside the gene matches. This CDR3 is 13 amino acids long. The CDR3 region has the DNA TGTGCCAGTAGTATTAGGGGGCGGACTGAAGCTTTCTTT. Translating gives CASSIRGRTEAFF.

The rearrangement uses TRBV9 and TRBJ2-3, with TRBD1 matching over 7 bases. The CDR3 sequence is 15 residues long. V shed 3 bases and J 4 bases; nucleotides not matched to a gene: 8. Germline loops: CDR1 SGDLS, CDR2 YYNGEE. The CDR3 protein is CASSAQGNAADTQYF. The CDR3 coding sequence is TGTGCCAGCAGCGCACAGGGGAACGCCGCAGATACGCAGTATTTT.

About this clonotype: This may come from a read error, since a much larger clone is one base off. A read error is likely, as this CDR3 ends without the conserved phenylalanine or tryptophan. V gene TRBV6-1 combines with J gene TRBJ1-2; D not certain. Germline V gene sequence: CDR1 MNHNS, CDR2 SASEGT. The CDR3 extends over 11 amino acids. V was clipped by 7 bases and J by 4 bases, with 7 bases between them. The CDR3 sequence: CASMLGYGYTL. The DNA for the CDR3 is TGTGCCAGCATGCTAGGCTATGGCTACACCTTA.

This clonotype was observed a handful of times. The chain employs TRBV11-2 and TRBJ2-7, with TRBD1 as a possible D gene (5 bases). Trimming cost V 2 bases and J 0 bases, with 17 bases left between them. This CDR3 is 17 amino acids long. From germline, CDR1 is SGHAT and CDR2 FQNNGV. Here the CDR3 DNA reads TGTGCCAGCAGCTTATTAAAAGGGGCTGCGCCCTCCTACGAGCAGTACTTC. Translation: CASSLLKGAAPSYEQYF. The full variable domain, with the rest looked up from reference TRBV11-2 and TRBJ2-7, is EAGVAQSPRYKIIEKRQSVAFWCNPISGHATLYWYQQILGQGPKLLIQFQNNGVVDDSQLPKDRFSAERLKGVDSTLKIQPAKLEDSAVYLCASSLLKGAAPSYEQYFGPGTRLTVT.

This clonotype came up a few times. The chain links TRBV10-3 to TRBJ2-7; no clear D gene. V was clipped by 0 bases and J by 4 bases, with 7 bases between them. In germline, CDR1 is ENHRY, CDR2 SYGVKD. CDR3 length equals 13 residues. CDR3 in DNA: TGTGCCATCAGTGAGTCTTTGGAGTACGAGCAGTACTTC. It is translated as CAISESLEYEQYF.

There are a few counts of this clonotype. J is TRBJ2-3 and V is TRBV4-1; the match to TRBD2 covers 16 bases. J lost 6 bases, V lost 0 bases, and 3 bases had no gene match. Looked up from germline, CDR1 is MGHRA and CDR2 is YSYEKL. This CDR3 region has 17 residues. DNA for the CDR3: TGCGCCAGCAGCCAAGATTCGGGACTAGCGGGGGGGGATACGCAGTATTTT. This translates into CASSQDSGLAGGDTQYF.

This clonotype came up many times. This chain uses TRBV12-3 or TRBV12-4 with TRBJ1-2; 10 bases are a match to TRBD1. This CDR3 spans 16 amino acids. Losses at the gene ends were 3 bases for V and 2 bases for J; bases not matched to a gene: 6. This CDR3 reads CASSLTGGYRNYGYTF. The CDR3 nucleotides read TGTGCCAGCAGTTTGACAGGGGGCTACAGAAACTATGGCTACACCTTC.

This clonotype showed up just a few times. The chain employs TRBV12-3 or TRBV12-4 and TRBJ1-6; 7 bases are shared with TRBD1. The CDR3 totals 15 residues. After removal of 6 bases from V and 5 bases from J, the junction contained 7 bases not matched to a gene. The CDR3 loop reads CASRTGQTNNSPLHF. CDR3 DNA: TGTGCCAGCAGGACGGGACAGACGAATAATTCACCCCTCCACTTT.

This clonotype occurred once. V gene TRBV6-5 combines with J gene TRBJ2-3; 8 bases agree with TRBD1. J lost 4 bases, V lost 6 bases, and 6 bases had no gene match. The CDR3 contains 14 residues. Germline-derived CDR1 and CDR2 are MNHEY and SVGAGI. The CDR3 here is CASSDRGPPDTQYF. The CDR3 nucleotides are TGTGCCAGCAGCGACAGGGGCCCTCCAGATACGCAGTATTTT.

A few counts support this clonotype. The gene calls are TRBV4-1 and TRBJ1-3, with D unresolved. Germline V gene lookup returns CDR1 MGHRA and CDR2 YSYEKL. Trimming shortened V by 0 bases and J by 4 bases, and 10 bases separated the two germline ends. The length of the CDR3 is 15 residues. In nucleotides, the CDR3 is TGCGCCAGCAGCCAAGATTTATCCTTCGGAAACACCATATATTTT. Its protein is CASSQDLSFGNTIYF.

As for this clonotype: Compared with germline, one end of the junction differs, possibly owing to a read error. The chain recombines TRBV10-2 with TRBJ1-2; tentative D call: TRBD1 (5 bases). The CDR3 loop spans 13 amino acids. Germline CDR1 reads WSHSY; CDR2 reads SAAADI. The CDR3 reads CASRDSGEYGYNF. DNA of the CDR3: TGCGCCAGCAGAGACAGCGGGGAATATGGCTACAACTTC.